The T cell receptor (beta chain) described here comes from a study of cytomegalovirus exposure and HLA in healthy donors. Background on the study: The roughly 670 first-cohort repertoires shared a platform with the 110 or so validation repertoires, as reported in a later analysis. Study-wide results and limits: In vitro, a few CMV-associated chains proved specific for CMV antigens. The study listed some 160 cytomegalovirus-associated TCR beta chains.

Only in-frame clones appear in the TCRdb table, and some are missing; sequencing was by immunoSEQ multiplex PCR. The sample has 80,000 to 100,000 clones, around 88% seen once; the top ten hold approximately 4%. Germline V lookup: CDR1 SGHAT, CDR2 FQNNGV. This CDR3 has 16 amino acids. J gave up 2 bases and V 5 bases, and 8 bases lay outside the gene matches. As for this clone: Its cognate antigen is unknown.

Sequenced input: PBMCs. This receptor was obtained from a young woman in good health and CMV-seronegative. This chain uses TRBV11-2 with TRBJ2-3; 9 bases align to TRBD2. The CDR3 nucleotides read TGTGCCAGCAGCACCTTAGCGGGGGCCTCCACAGATACGCAGTATTTT. Amino acid sequence: CASSTLAGASTDTQYF. The whole variable domain, remainder taken from reference TRBV11-2 and TRBJ2-3, is EAGVAQSPRYKIIEKRQSVAFWCNPISGHATLYWYQQILGQGPKLLIQFQNNGVVDDSQLPKDRFSAERLKGVDSTLKIQPAKLEDSAVYLCASSTLAGASTDTQYFGPGTRLTVL.